This T cell receptor (beta chain) was sequenced for a study of tumor T cells in aggressive B-cell lymphoma. Generated by immunoSEQ multiplex PCR, the TCRdb table keeps only in-frame clones and is missing some. There are thousands of clones in the sample; approximately 84% occur only once, and approximately 4.7% lies in the top ten. The CDR3 is 14 residues long. Trimming took off 0 bases at V and 6 bases at J, with 10 bases between the two ends. Germline V gives CDR1 SGHRS, CDR2 YFSETQ. This receptor was obtained from an adult with diffuse large B cell lymphoma. What was sequenced was tumor tissue. This rearrangement joins TRBV5-1 to TRBJ2-1, with D unclear. This chain's CDR3 is CASSLERPSNEQFF. In DNA, the CDR3 is TGCGCCAGCAGCTTGGAGCGACCCTCCAATGAGCAGTTCTTC.